These 16 T cell receptor beta chains came from one sample sequenced in a study of T cells in tuberculosis (dated by TCRdb to the late 2010s). After being thawed and rested overnight, PBMC were stained with GMM-loaded CD1B tetramer, a Live/Dead dye and anti-CD3, and were then sorted on a FACS Aria II. The CD1B tetramers were loaded with C32 glucose monomycolate that had been purified from Rhodococcus equi. Libraries came from the immunoSEQ multiplex PCR assay. This immuneACCESS table, as held by TCRdb, lists in-frame sequences with V and J called but not all clones. Of the missing ones, under half trace to an unresolved V gene in checked studies; the others have no known cause. The sample table holds about 88,000 clones, of which more than 75% were seen once. The ten largest clonotypes hold approximately 2% of the sample. Input material: CD1b-GMM tetramer-negative cells sorted from PBMCs. The sample's cell subset or site, from its label and the paper: T cells not binding CD1B-GMM tetramer, sorted from same donor. These receptors were taken from an adult woman with latent tuberculosis.

This clone was recorded a few times. The CDR3 nucleotides are TGTGCCAGCAGTACGGGTAGAAAATATGGCGAGCAGTACGTC. As protein: CASSTGRKYGEQYV. The chain uses TRBV6-6 and TRBJ2-7; D call uncertain. Trimming took 5 bases from V and 6 from J, leaving 17 bases between them. The germline gives CDR1 MNHNY, CDR2 SVGAGI (reference sequence). This CDR3 region has 14 residues.

The chain links TRBV12-5 to TRBJ1-1; a weak D match, TRBD1 (6 bases). CDR3 length: 12 amino acids. With 3 bases removed from V and 8 bases from J, the gap between germline ends came to 10 bases. Germline loops: CDR1 LGHNT, CDR2 FRNRAP. CDR3 sequence reads: CASGFTGTEAFF. The CDR3 DNA is TGTGCTAGTGGTTTTACCGGGACAGAAGCTTTCTTT. Drawing the rest from reference TRBV12-5 and TRBJ1-1, the complete variable domain is DARVTQTPRHKVTEMGQEVTMRCQPILGHNTVFWYRQTMMQGLELLAYFRNRAPLDDSGMPKDRFSAEMPDATLATLKIQPSEPRDSAVYFCASGFTGTEAFFGQGTRLTVV.

The V gene is TRBV5-1, the J gene TRBJ2-5, with 9 bases identical to TRBD1. This CDR3 is built from 15 residues. Trimming at V came to 3 bases and at J to 4 bases, leaving 7 bases not matched to a gene. Germline CDR1 is SGHRS and CDR2 is YFSETQ. The CDR3 bases are TGCGCCAGCAGCTCAGGACAGGGGAAAGGAGAGACCCAGTACTTC. Translating it yields CASSSGQGKGETQYF.

The chain combines TRBV19 with TRBJ2-1, with D possibly TRBD2 on 5 matching bases. The V gene lost 5 bases and the J gene lost 5 bases, with 13 bases spanning the gap. Germline V lookup: CDR1 LNHDA, CDR2 SQIVND (reference sequence). This CDR3 comprises 14 residues. The CDR3 reads CASSPGILNNEQFF. The DNA of the CDR3 is TGTGCCAGTAGTCCCGGGATACTAAACAATGAGCAGTTCTTC. Using reference TRBV19 and TRBJ2-1 for the parts outside the CDR3, the full variable domain is DGGITQSPKYLFRKEGQNVTLSCEQNLNHDAMYWYRQDPGQGLRLIYYSQIVNDFQKGDIAEGYSVSREKKESFPLTVTSAQKNPTAFYLCASSPGILNNEQFFGPGTRLTVL.

This clone is a singleton in its sample. This sequence joins TRBV9 and TRBJ1-1; D perhaps matches TRBD1 (6 bases). CDR1 is SGDLS and CDR2 is YYNGEE in the germline V gene. This CDR3 comprises 13 residues. V dropped 5 bases and J dropped 2 bases, with 10 bases sitting between them. The CDR3 loop reads CASRGGGNTEAFF. The CDR3 DNA is TGTGCCAGCAGAGGGGGTGGAAACACTGAAGCTTTCTTT.

The DNA for the CDR3 is TGTGCCAGCAGCGGGTTGGGGGGGGCGAGGGGCTACACCTTC. Protein sequence: CASSGLGGARGYTF. The chain has TRBV9 and TRBJ1-2, with a possible D match to TRBD1 (6 bases). Deletions cut 3 bases from V and 8 bases from J, with 17 bases between. Germline CDR1 is SGDLS and CDR2 is YYNGEE. The CDR3 is made up of 14 amino acids.

This clone was observed once. The chain links TRBV4-1 to TRBJ2-7; D is uncertain. The CDR3 length is 15 residues. Trimming pared 0 bases from V and 2 bases from J, leaving 11 bases between. Germline values: CDR1 MGHRA, CDR2 YSYEKL. The chain's CDR3 is CASSQEIHRTYEQYF. The CDR3 DNA follows: TGCGCCAGCAGCCAAGAGATACACCGCACCTACGAGCAGTACTTC.

The V and J genes are TRBV9 and TRBJ1-6; perhaps TRBD1 as D (5 bases). The CDR3 is 14 amino acids. V gave up 0 bases and J gave up 5 bases, with 6 bases separating them. Germline lookup yields CDR1 SGDLS and CDR2 YYNGEE. CDR3 DNA sequence: TGTGCCAGCAGCGTAGGCAGGGATAATTCACCCCTCCACTTT. Its protein product is CASSVGRDNSPLHF.

Details on this clone: At one end the junction does not follow the germline gene, possibly because of a read error. The rearrangement joins TRBV5-4 to TRBJ1-1; 8 bases agree with TRBD1. The germline gives CDR1 SGHNT, CDR2 YYREEE (reference sequence). The CDR3 covers 15 residues. The CDR3 bases are TGTGCCAGCAGCCCAGCACAGGGGGTGAAGACTGAAGCTTTCTTT. Translating gives CASSPAQGVKTEAFF.

This sequence joins TRBV28 and TRBJ1-2; tentative D call: TRBD1 (5 bases). Trimming cost V 7 bases and J 7 bases, with 16 bases left between them. The CDR3 runs 13 residues. Germline V CDR1 and CDR2: MDHEN, SYDVKM. The CDR3 spells CASTGGFTGGYTF. The CDR3 DNA sequence: TGTGCCAGCACGGGGGGTTTTACGGGTGGCTACACCTTC.

The V call is TRBV6-6, the J call TRBJ2-2, with D hard to call. Trimming cost V 4 bases and J 6 bases, with 12 bases left between them. The CDR3 is made up of 14 amino acids. CDR1 MNHNY and CDR2 SVGAGI come from the germline V gene (reference sequence). The CDR3 DNA reads as TGTGCCAGCAGTTTTACTACCTTGGCCGGGGAGCTGTTTTTT. Translation: CASSFTTLAGELFF.

The rearrangement links TRBV6-1 to TRBJ1-2; 9 positions match TRBD1. V lost 4 bases and J lost 0; bases outside the gene matches: 12. The CDR3 extends over 18 amino acids. Germline V CDR1 and CDR2: MNHNS, SASEGT. CDR3 nucleotide sequence: TGTGCCAGCAGTGTCTATTCCGGGACAGGGATCACTAACTATGGCTACACCTTC. It codes for CASSVYSGTGITNYGYTF.

The chain couples TRBV12-5 to TRBJ1-1; TRBD1 agrees at 9 bases. Germline V lookup: CDR1 LGHNT, CDR2 FRNRAP. There are 14 residues in the CDR3. V lost 5 bases, J lost 1 base, and 2 bases stayed unmatched. CDR3 in DNA: TGTGCTAGTGGTGGACAGGGGCCGAACACTGAAGCTTTCTTT. It translates to CASGGQGPNTEAFF.

The chain combines TRBV30 with TRBJ1-5, with 7 positions matching TRBD1. Trimming cost V 7 bases and J 7 bases; bases outside gene matches: 10. CDR1 is GTSNPN, CDR2 SVGIG, per germline (reference sequence). This CDR3 comprises 13 residues. The CDR3 reads CAFSRGPRQPQHF. The DNA for the CDR3 is TGTGCCTTTTCGAGGGGGCCTCGGCAGCCCCAGCATTTT.

The V gene is TRBV19, the J gene TRBJ1-1; 10 nucleotides align to TRBD1. Germline trimming cut 9 bases from V and 10 bases from J; bases unmatched to any gene: 8. The CDR3 contains 12 residues. The germline V gene encodes CDR1 LNHDA and CDR2 SQIVND (reference sequence). CDR3 in DNA: TGTGCCAGCCGCGGACAGGGGGAAATAGCTTTCTTT. It is translated as CASRGQGEIAFF.

V is TRBV28 and J is TRBJ1-4, with 9 bases identical to TRBD1. V gave up 5 bases and J gave up 8 bases; unmatched junction bases: 6. Germline assignment: CDR1 MDHEN and CDR2 SYDVKM. CDR3 length: 14 amino acids. This chain's CDR3 is CASSLDRGREKLFF. CDR3 in DNA: TGTGCCAGCAGTCTAGACAGGGGGAGGGAAAAACTGTTTTTT.